These 25 T cell receptor beta chains were sequenced from one sample in a study of blood T cell repertoires in COVID-19. Here immunoSEQ multiplex PCR was the method, and the copy in TCRdb shows in-frame clones only, minus some. Of about 210,000 clones in the sample, 70% to 90% are singletons; the top ten hold 7.5% to 8%. The sample was peripheral blood. The receptors here all came from a woman in her fifties or sixties with active or convalescent COVID-19.

This chain uses TRBV27 with TRBJ2-1; TRBD2 matches 8 bases. The CDR3 loop spans 15 amino acids. The germline V gene encodes CDR1 MNHEY and CDR2 SMNVEV (reference sequence). V lost 2 bases and J lost 7; bases outside the gene matches: 7. The chain's CDR3 is CASSLEGTRSNEQFF. The CDR3 nucleotides are TGTGCCAGCAGTTTAGAGGGGACTAGAAGTAATGAGCAGTTCTTC.

J is TRBJ2-2 and V is TRBV10-3, with 7 bases fitting TRBD1. The CDR3 consists of 18 residues. J lost 6 bases, V lost 3 bases, and 16 bases had no gene match. CDR1 and CDR2 from the germline V gene are ENHRY and SYGVKD. Written as DNA, the CDR3 is TGTGCCATCAGTGATCGGGGCCTTAGGACAGGTCAGTCCGGGGAGCTGTTTTTT. Its translation: CAISDRGLRTGQSGELFF.

This clone was detected a few times. The chain couples TRBV5-1 to TRBJ1-3; D ambiguous. CDR1 is SGHRS and CDR2 is YFSETQ in the germline V gene. Trimming cost V 5 bases and J 4 bases, with 10 bases left between them. The CDR3 contains 13 residues. The CDR3 DNA sequence: TGCGCCAGCAGGATTGGCCCCGGAAACACCATATATTTT. Translating gives CASRIGPGNTIYF. Full variable domain (rest looked up from reference TRBV5-1 and TRBJ1-3): KAGVTQTPRYLIKTRGQQVTLSCSPISGHRSVSWYQQTPGQGLQFLFEYFSETQRNKGNFPGRFSGRQFSNSRSEMNVSTLELGDSALYLCASRIGPGNTIYFGEGSWLTVV.

The CDR3 DNA is TGTGCCAGCAGGGTGGGGACAGGCAATTCACCCCTCCACTTT. It is translated as CASRVGTGNSPLHF. The chain joins TRBV28 to TRBJ1-6; 8 nucleotides align to TRBD1. J gave up 7 bases and V 6 bases, and 5 bases lay outside the gene matches. This CDR3 comprises 14 residues. The V gene's germline CDR1 is MDHEN and CDR2 SYDVKM.

This CDR3 is CASSLFPSVYNEQFF. The CDR3 DNA follows: TGTGCCAGCAGCTTATTTCCTAGCGTGTACAATGAGCAGTTCTTC. J is TRBJ2-1 and V is TRBV7-3; D is perhaps TRBD2 (6 bases). In germline, CDR1 is SGHTA, CDR2 FQGTGA. Trimming shortened V by 2 bases and J by 4 bases, and 12 bases separated the two germline ends. This CDR3 contains 15 residues.

This chain links TRBV5-6 with TRBJ2-2; D is perhaps TRBD2 (5 bases). V lost 0 bases, J lost 6 bases, and 12 bases lay in between. This CDR3 contains 15 residues. In germline, CDR1 is SGHDT, CDR2 YYEEEE. CDR3 in DNA: TGTGCCAGCAGCTTGGTTCCCGGGGTTTCCGGGGAGCTGTTTTTT. As protein: CASSLVPGVSGELFF.

The chain recombines TRBV3-1 (or the pseudogene TRBV3-2) with TRBJ1-1; D is unresolved. The CDR3 covers 14 residues. Per germline, CDR1 LGHDT and CDR2 YNNKEL (reference sequence). V lost 1 base, J lost 3 bases, and 9 bases lay in between. CDR3 sequence (DNA): TGTGCCAGCAGCCAAGTGGCAGATCACACTGAAGCTTTCTTT. This codes for CASSQVADHTEAFF.

The rearrangement joins TRBV5-4 to TRBJ1-2, with 10 bases lining up with TRBD1. Germline trimming cut 3 bases from V and 8 bases from J; bases unmatched to any gene: 10. The CDR3 runs 15 residues. Looked up from germline, CDR1 is SGHNT and CDR2 is YYREEE (reference sequence). CDR3 in amino acids: CASSSGRDRGGGYTF. CDR3 DNA sequence: TGTGCCAGCAGCTCAGGCCGGGACAGGGGAGGCGGCTACACCTTC. Looking up the rest from reference TRBV5-4 and TRBJ1-2 gives the full variable domain: ETGVTQSPTHLIKTRGQQVTLRCSSQSGHNTVSWYQQALGQGPQFIFQYYREEENGRGNFPPRFSGLQFPNYSSELNVNALELDDSALYLCASSSGRDRGGGYTFGSGTRLTVV.

The chain is built from TRBV3-1 (or the pseudogene TRBV3-2) and TRBJ2-3; 7 positions match TRBD1. This CDR3 comprises 14 residues. Germline-derived CDR1 and CDR2 are LGHDT and YNNKEL (reference sequence). With 4 bases clipped from V and 4 bases from J, the junction kept 5 bases outside the gene matches. The CDR3 spells CASSPATGPDTQYF. The CDR3 coding sequence is TGTGCCAGCAGCCCAGCGACAGGGCCAGATACGCAGTATTTT.

This clone has a single count. The chain has TRBV9 and TRBJ1-4; 7 positions match TRBD1. This CDR3 is 15 amino acids long. Trimming cost V 0 bases and J 8 bases; bases outside gene matches: 7. Germline V lookup: CDR1 SGDLS, CDR2 YYNGEE. CDR3 amino acids: CASSVEGTGVEKLFF. The CDR3 DNA follows: TGTGCCAGCAGCGTAGAGGGTACAGGGGTCGAAAAACTGTTTTTT. The full variable domain, with the rest looked up from reference TRBV9 and TRBJ1-4, is DSGVTQTPKHLITATGQRVTLRCSPRSGDLSVYWYQQSLDQGLQFLIQYYNGEERAKGNILERFSAQQFPDLHSELNLSSLELGDSALYFCASSVEGTGVEKLFFGSGTQLSVL.

This chain connects TRBV19 to TRBJ2-5; 7 bases map to TRBD2. The CDR3 covers 17 residues. Looked up from germline, CDR1 is LNHDA and CDR2 is SQIVND (reference sequence). Trimming cost V 3 bases and J 9 bases; bases outside gene matches: 19. Here the CDR3 DNA reads TGTGCCAGTAGTATGGATTCCGGCAGGGCGGCCCGGGGGGCCCAGTACTTC. It yields the protein CASSMDSGRAARGAQYF.

The chain uses TRBV12-5 and TRBJ2-1, with D perhaps TRBD2 (6 bases). Trimming removed 2 bases from V and 4 bases from J, with 18 bases in between. The CDR3 length is 17 residues. The germline gives CDR1 LGHNT, CDR2 FRNRAP. The CDR3 here is CASGLPQAGFPYNEQFF. The CDR3 bases are TGTGCTAGTGGTTTGCCCCAAGCGGGCTTCCCATACAATGAGCAGTTCTTC.

This clone has a handful of counts. The gene calls are TRBV5-5 and TRBJ1-3; TRBD1 matches 7 bases. From germline, CDR1 is SGHKS and CDR2 YYEKEE (reference sequence). CDR3 size: 17 residues. Trimming at V came to 2 bases and at J to 1 base, leaving 9 bases not matched to a gene. The CDR3, as DNA: TGTGCCAGCAGCTTCGACAGGGCAAGTTGGTCTGGAAACACCATATATTTT. Residues: CASSFDRASWSGNTIYF.

The chain couples TRBV13 to TRBJ1-3, with D maybe TRBD1 (5 bases). Looked up from germline, CDR1 is PRHDT and CDR2 is FYEKMQ (reference sequence). This CDR3 is 18 amino acids long. V was cut by 3 bases and J by 0 bases, with 18 bases left in between. CDR3 coding DNA: TGTGCCAGCAGCTTCGGGCAGGGCCTCCTTTCCTCTGGAAACACCATATATTTT. It yields the protein CASSFGQGLLSSGNTIYF.

The chain is built from TRBV29-1 and TRBJ1-1, with 9 nucleotides matching TRBD1. V lost 5 bases, J lost 1 base, and 14 bases stayed unmatched. Germline CDR1 and CDR2: SQVTM and ANQGSEA. The CDR3 runs 17 residues. This CDR3 is CSVPQGTGQGSNTEAFF. CDR3 bases: TGCAGCGTTCCTCAGGGCACCGGACAGGGGTCGAACACTGAAGCTTTCTTT.

As DNA, the CDR3 is TGTGCCAGCAGCCCGCGACAGGGGAAAAGCACAGATACGCAGTATTTT. It specifies CASSPRQGKSTDTQYF. The chain is built from TRBV7-9 and TRBJ2-3, with TRBD1 matching over 8 bases. CDR1 and CDR2 (germline): SEHNR, FQNEAQ (reference sequence). V dropped 5 bases and J dropped 0; count of bases not matched to a gene: 7. The CDR3 spans 16 residues.

The V and J genes are TRBV5-5 and TRBJ2-5, with 9 positions matching TRBD1. CDR1 is SGHKS, CDR2 YYEKEE, per germline (reference sequence). This CDR3 region has 18 residues. The V gene end was trimmed by 4 bases and the J gene end by 5 bases; junction bases not matched to a gene: 18. CDR3 bases: TGTGCCAGCAGCCCCGTCCCTAAAGGAACAGGGGGCGGGGAGACCCAGTACTTC. Amino acids: CASSPVPKGTGGGETQYF.

J is TRBJ2-2 and V is TRBV19, with D possibly TRBD1 on 6 matching bases. The CDR3 runs 13 residues. Trimming removed 0 bases from V and 8 bases from J, with 7 bases in between. Germline CDR1 is LNHDA and CDR2 is SQIVND (reference sequence). DNA for the CDR3: TGTGCCAGTAGTATAGATCAGGGGGGGGAGCTGTTTTTT. It translates to CASSIDQGGELFF.

The V gene is TRBV7-9, the J gene TRBJ1-5; maybe TRBD1 (5 bases). Germline-derived CDR1 and CDR2 are SEHNR and FQNEAQ (reference sequence). The CDR3 is made up of 15 amino acids. V was shortened by 4 bases and J by 0 bases, with 10 bases between the two germline ends. The DNA for the CDR3 is TGTGCCAGCAGCTCGGACATTAATAGCAATCAGCCCCAGCATTTT. It encodes CASSSDINSNQPQHF.

The chain is built from TRBV25-1 and TRBJ2-1; no firm D call. CDR3 size: 16 residues. In germline, CDR1 is MGHDK, CDR2 SYGVNS. V gave up 6 bases and J gave up 0 bases, with 15 bases separating them. Written as DNA, the CDR3 is TGTGCCAGCAGAGGCGGTTCCTTCAGCTCCTACAATGAGCAGTTCTTC. Its translation is CASRGGSFSSYNEQFF.

The rearrangement joins TRBV10-3 to TRBJ2-7; 15 bases agree with TRBD2. The germline V gene encodes CDR1 ENHRY and CDR2 SYGVKD. With 6 bases clipped from V and 4 bases from J, the junction kept 4 bases outside the gene matches. The CDR3 is 15 residues long. CDR3 coding DNA: TGTGCCATCAGCATGGGGACTAGCGGGAGGTACGAGCAGTACTTC. This encodes CAISMGTSGRYEQYF.

V gene TRBV11-2 combines with J gene TRBJ2-3; 7 nucleotides line up with TRBD2. V was pared by 4 bases and J by 4 bases, with 2 bases of the junction left unmatched. Germline assignment: CDR1 SGHAT and CDR2 FQNNGV. This CDR3 comprises 13 residues. The chain's CDR3 is CASSYSGADTQYF. DNA of the CDR3: TGTGCCAGCAGCTACAGCGGGGCAGATACGCAGTATTTT.

This chain joins TRBV7-7 and TRBJ2-1, with 11 bases lining up with TRBD1. The germline gives CDR1 SSHAT, CDR2 FNYEAQ (reference sequence). The CDR3 extends over 15 amino acids. V was pared by 5 bases and J by 7 bases, with 7 bases of the junction left unmatched. The CDR3 loop is CASSPRTGGLNEQFF. DNA for the CDR3: TGTGCCAGCAGCCCACGGACAGGGGGCTTGAATGAGCAGTTCTTC.

The genes are TRBV7-9 and TRBJ1-1, with D maybe TRBD1 (5 bases). Trimming took 6 bases from V and 4 from J, leaving 9 bases between them. The germline V gene encodes CDR1 SEHNR and CDR2 FQNEAQ (reference sequence). This CDR3 has 12 residues. CDR3 in amino acids: CASRQVRTEAFF. CDR3 DNA: TGTGCCAGCAGACAGGTCCGCACTGAAGCTTTCTTT.

This clone was observed a few times. This chain connects TRBV5-1 to TRBJ2-3, with TRBD1 matching 8 bases. This CDR3 contains 14 residues. V dropped 7 bases and J dropped 2; count of bases not matched to a gene: 6. In germline, CDR1 is SGHRS, CDR2 YFSETQ. The CDR3 nucleotides are TGCGCCAGCGGACAGGGTACCACCACAGATACGCAGTATTTT. Translated, it gives CASGQGTTTDTQYF.